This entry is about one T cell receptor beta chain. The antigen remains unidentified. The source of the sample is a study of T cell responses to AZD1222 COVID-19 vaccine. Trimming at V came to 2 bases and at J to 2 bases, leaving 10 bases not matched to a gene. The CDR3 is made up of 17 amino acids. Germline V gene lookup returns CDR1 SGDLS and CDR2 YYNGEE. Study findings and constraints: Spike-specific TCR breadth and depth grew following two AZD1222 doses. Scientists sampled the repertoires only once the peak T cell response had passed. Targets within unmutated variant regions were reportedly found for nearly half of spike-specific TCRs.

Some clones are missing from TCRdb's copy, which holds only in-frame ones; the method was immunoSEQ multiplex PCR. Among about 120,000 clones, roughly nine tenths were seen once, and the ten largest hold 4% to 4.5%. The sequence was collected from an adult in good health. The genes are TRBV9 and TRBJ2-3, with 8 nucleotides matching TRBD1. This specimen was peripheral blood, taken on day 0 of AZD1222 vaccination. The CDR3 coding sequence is TGTGCCAGCAGCGTTATGAGGACAGGGATTATCACAGATACGCAGTATTTT. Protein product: CASSVMRTGIITDTQYF.